The present entry profiles one T cell receptor beta chain with its context. Its antigen is undetermined. CDR3 length: 15 residues. CDR1 and CDR2 from the germline V gene are MNHNS and SASEGT. V dropped 1 base and J dropped 2 bases, with 12 bases sitting between them. Treatment indicated: some 20 received Ad26.COV2.S at low or high dose, single or two shots; roughly 5 received placebo; per-sample allocation not given. Following the first vaccine or placebo injection, samples were taken on day 63. This record comes from a study of Ad26.COV2.S vaccination and SARS-CoV-2 variants. Looking at the study overall: Intramuscular Ad26.COV2.S at 5x10^10 or 1x10^11 viral particles.

The data were produced by immunoSEQ multiplex PCR, yet TCRdb's version contains in-frame clones alone and is incomplete. The sample carries around 300,000 clones, around 90% recorded once. The study's findings and limits: The authors reported substantial breadth in spike-specific CD8+ and CD4+ T cell responses after vaccination. Vaccine recipients surpassed placebo recipients in spike-specific TCR breadth.

This chain connects TRBV6-1 to TRBJ2-7, with a weak D call TRBD2 (5 bases). Sequencing used peripheral blood, obtained in a trial of Ad26.COV2.S vaccine versus placebo. The sequence derives from a person between 18 and 60 years old who received the Ad26.COV2.S COVID-19 vaccine or a placebo. CDR3 protein: CASSEGFGVTYEQYF. CDR3 DNA: TGTGCCAGCAGTGAAGGGTTCGGGGTTACCTACGAGCAGTACTTC.